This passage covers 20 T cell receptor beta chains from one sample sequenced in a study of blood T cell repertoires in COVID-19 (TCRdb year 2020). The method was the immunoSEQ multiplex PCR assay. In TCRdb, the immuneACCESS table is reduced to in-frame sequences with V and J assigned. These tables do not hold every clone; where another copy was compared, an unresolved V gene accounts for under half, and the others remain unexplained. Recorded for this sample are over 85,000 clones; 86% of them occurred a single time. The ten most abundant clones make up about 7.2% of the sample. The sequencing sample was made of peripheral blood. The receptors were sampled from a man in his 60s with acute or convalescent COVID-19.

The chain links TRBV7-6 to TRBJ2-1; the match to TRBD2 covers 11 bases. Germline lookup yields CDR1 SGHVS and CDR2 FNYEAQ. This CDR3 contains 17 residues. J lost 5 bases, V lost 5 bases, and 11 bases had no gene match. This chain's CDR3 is CASSTRPLAGAHNEQFF. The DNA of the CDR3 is TGTGCCAGCAGCACGCGCCCACTAGCGGGGGCCCACAATGAGCAGTTCTTC.

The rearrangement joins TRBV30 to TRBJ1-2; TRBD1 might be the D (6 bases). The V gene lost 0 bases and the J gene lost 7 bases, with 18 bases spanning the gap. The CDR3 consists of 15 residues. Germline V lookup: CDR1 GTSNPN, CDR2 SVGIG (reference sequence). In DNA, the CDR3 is TGTGCCTGGAGTGTGGAGGTTCCAGGGGCTGGTGGCTACACCTTC. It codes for CAWSVEVPGAGGYTF.

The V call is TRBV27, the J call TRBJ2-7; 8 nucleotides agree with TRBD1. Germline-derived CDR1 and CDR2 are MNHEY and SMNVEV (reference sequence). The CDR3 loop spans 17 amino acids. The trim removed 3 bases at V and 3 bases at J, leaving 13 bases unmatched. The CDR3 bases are TGTGCCAGCAGTTTCCGGGCCTTGACAGGGGCAAACTACGAGCAGTACTTC. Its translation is CASSFRALTGANYEQYF.

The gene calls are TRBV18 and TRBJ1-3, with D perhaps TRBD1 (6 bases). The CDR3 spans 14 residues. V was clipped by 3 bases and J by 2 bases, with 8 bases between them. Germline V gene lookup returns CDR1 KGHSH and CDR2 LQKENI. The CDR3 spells CASSPGAAGNTIYF. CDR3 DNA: TGTGCCAGCTCACCGGGGGCCGCTGGAAACACCATATATTTT.

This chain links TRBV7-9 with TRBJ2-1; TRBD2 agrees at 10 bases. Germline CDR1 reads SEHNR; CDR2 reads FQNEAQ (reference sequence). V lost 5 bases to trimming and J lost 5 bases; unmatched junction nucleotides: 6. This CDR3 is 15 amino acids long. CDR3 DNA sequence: TGTGCCAGCAGCCCGTCTAGCGGGGGAGACAATGAGCAGTTCTTC. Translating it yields CASSPSSGGDNEQFF.

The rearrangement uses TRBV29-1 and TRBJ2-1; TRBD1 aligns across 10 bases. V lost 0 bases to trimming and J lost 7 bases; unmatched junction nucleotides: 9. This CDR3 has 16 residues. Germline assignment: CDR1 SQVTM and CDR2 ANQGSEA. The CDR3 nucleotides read TGCAGCGTTGAAGATCCGGACAGGGGGAAGTTTAATGAGCAGTTCTTC. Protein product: CSVEDPDRGKFNEQFF.

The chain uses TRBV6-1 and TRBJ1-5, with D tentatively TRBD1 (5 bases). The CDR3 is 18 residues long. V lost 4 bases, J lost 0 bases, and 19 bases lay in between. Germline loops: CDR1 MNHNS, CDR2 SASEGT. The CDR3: CASSAIRPQGYSNQPQHF. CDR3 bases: TGTGCCAGCAGTGCTATTCGACCCCAGGGTTATAGCAATCAGCCCCAGCATTTT.

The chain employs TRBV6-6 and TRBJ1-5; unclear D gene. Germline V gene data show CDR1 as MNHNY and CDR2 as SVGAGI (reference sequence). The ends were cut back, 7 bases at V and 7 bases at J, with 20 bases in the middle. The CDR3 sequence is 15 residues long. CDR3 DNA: TGTGCCAGCACCACACTCCGGACTCGCGGGCAGCCCCAGCATTTT. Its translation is CASTTLRTRGQPQHF.

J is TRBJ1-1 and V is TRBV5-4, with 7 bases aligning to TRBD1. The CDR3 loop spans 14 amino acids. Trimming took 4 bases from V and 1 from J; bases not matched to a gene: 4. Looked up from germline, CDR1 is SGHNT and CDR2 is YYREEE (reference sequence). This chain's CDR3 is CASSRDRENTEAFF. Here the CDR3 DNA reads TGTGCCAGCAGCAGAGACAGGGAGAACACTGAAGCTTTCTTT.

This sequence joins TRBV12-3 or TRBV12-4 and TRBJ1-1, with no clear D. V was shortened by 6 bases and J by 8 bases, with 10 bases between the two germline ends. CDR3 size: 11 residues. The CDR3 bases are TGTGCCAGCAGGAATCGGGAGGAAGCTTTCTTT. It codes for CASRNREEAFF.

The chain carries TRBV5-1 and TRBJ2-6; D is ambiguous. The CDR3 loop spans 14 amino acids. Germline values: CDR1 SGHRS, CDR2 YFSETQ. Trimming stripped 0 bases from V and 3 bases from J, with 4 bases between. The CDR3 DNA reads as TGCGCCAGCAGCTTGGCCTTTGGGGCCAACGTCCTGACTTTC. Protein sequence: CASSLAFGANVLTF. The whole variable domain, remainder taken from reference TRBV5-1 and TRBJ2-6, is KAGVTQTPRYLIKTRGQQVTLSCSPISGHRSVSWYQQTPGQGLQFLFEYFSETQRNKGNFPGRFSGRQFSNSRSEMNVSTLELGDSALYLCASSLAFGANVLTFGAGSRLTVL.

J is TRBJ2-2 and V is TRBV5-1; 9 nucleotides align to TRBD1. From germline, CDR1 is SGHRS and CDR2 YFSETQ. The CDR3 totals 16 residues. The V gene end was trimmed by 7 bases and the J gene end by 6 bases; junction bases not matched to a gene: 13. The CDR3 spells CASQITGTGYAGELFF. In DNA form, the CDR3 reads TGCGCCAGCCAAATAACGGGGACAGGGTACGCCGGGGAGCTGTTTTTT.

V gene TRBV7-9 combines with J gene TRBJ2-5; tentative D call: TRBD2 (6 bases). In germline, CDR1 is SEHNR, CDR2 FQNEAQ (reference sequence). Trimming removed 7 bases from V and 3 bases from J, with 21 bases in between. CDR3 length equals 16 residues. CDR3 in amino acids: CASTPRGGPTEETQYF. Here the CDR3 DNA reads TGTGCCAGCACCCCCCGGGGAGGCCCGACGGAAGAGACCCAGTACTTC.

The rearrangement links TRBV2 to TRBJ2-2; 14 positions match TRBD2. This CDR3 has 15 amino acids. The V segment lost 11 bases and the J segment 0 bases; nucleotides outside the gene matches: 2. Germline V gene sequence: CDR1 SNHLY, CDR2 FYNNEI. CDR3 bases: TGTGCCCAGGGACTAGCGGGGGCGAACACCGGGGAGCTGTTTTTT. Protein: CAQGLAGANTGELFF. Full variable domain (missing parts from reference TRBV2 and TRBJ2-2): EPEVTQTPSHQVTQMGQEVILRCVPISNHLYFYWYRQILGQKVEFLVSFYNNEISEKSEIFDDQFSVERPDGSNFTLKIRSTKLEDSAMYFCAQGLAGANTGELFFGEGSRLTVL.

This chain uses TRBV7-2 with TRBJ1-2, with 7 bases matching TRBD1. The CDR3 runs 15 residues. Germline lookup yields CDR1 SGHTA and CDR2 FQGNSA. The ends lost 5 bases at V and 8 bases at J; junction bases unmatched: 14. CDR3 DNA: TGTGCCAGCAGCGTCGACAGGGACGGTGCGGGAGGCTACACCTTC. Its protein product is CASSVDRDGAGGYTF.

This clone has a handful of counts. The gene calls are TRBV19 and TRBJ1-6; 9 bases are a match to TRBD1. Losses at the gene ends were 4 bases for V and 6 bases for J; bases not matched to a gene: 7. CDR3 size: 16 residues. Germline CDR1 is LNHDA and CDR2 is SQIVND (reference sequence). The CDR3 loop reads CASSSLLQGANSPLHF. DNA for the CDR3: TGTGCCAGTAGTAGCCTGCTACAGGGGGCTAATTCACCCCTCCACTTT.

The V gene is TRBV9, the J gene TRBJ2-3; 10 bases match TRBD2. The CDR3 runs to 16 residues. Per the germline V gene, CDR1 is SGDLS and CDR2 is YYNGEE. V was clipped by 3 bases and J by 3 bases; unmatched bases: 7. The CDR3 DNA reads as TGTGCCAGCAGCGCCCCACTAGCGGGGACGACAGATACGCAGTATTTT. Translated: CASSAPLAGTTDTQYF. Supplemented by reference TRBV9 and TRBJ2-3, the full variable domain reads DSGVTQTPKHLITATGQRVTLRCSPRSGDLSVYWYQQSLDQGLQFLIQYYNGEERAKGNILERFSAQQFPDLHSELNLSSLELGDSALYFCASSAPLAGTTDTQYFGPGTRLTVL.

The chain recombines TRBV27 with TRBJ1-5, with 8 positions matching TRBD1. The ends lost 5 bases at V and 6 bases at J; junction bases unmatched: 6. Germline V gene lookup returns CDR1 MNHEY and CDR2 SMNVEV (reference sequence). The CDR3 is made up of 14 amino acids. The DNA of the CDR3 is TGTGCCAGCAGTCCTACAGGGGGGGGTCAGCCCCAGCATTTT. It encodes CASSPTGGGQPQHF.

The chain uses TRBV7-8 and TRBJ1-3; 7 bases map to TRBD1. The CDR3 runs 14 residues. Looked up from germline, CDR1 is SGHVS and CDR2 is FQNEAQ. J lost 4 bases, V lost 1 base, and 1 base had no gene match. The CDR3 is CASSLGQGGNTIYF. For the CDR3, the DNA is TGTGCCAGCAGCTTAGGACAGGGAGGAAACACCATATATTTT.

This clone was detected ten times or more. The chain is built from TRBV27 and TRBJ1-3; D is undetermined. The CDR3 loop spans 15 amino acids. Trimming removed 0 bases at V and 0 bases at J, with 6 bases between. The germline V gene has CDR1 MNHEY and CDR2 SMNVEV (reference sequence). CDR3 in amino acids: CASSLSGSSGNTIYF. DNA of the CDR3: TGTGCCAGCAGTTTATCAGGGAGCTCTGGAAACACCATATATTTT.